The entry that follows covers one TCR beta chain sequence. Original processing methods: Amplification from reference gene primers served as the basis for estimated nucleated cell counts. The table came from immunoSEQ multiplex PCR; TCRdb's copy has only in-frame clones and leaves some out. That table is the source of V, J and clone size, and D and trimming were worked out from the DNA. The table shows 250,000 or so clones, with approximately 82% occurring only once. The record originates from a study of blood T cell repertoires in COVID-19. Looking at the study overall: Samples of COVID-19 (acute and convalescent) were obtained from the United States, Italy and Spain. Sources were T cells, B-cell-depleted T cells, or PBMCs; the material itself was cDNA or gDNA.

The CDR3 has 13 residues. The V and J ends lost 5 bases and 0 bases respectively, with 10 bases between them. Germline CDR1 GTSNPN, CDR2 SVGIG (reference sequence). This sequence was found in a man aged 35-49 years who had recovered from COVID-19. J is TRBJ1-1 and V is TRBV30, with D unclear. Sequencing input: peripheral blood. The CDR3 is CAWADTMNTEAFF. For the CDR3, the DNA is TGTGCCTGGGCTGACACAATGAACACTGAAGCTTTCTTT. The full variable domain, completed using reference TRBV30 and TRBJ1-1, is SQTIHQWPATLVQPVGSPLSLECTVEGTSNPNLYWYRQAAGRGLQLLFYSVGIGQISSEVPQNLSASRPQDRQFILSSKKLLLSDSGFYLCAWADTMNTEAFFGQGTRLTVV.